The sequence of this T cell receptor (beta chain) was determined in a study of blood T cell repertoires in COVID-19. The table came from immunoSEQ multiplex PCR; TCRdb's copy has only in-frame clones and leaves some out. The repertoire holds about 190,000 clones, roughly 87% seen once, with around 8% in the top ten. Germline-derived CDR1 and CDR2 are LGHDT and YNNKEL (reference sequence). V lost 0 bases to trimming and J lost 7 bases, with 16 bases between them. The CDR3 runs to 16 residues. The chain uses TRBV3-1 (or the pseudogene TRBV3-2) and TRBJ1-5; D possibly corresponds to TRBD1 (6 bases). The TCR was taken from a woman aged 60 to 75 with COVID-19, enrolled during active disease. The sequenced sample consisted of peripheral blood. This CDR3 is CASSQDRPGVYQPQHF. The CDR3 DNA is TGTGCCAGCAGCCAAGATAGGCCAGGGGTGTACCAGCCCCAGCATTTT.